Listed here are 31 T cell receptor beta chains from one sample, sequenced in a study of OX40 agonist ivuxolimab in advanced cancers. Assay used: immunoSEQ multiplex PCR; TCRdb lists only in-frame clones, some missing. This sample yields about 41,000 clones, of which over 80% are seen a single time; under 3.5% belongs to the top ten. Sequenced here: CD4+ or CD8+ T cells sorted from blood, sampled in a trial of the OX40 agonist ivuxolimab. The source is an adult with an advanced solid tumor such as melanoma, head and neck, liver or kidney cancer.

The chain combines TRBV28 with TRBJ2-5; 8 bases are a match to TRBD2. The CDR3 spans 17 residues. Germline-derived CDR1 and CDR2 are MDHEN and SYDVKM. V was clipped by 3 bases and J by 2 bases; unmatched bases: 11. In DNA form, the CDR3 reads TGTGCCAGCAGTTTTTCCGGATTCGGGACTAGTCAAGAGACCCAGTACTTC. Translating gives CASSFSGFGTSQETQYF.

This chain uses TRBV7-9 with TRBJ1-2; D remains ambiguous. This CDR3 is 16 amino acids long. The germline V gene has CDR1 SEHNR and CDR2 FQNEAQ (reference sequence). V gave up 5 bases and J gave up 2 bases, with 18 bases separating them. CDR3 sequence (DNA): TGTGCCAGCAGCCCTTCTGGCGGCAGCCGAAACTATGGCTACACCTTC. The encoded protein is CASSPSGGSRNYGYTF.

V and J are TRBV6-5 and TRBJ1-1, with a tentative D call TRBD1 (6 bases). This CDR3 is 15 amino acids long. Trimming pared 0 bases from V and 4 bases from J, leaving 12 bases between. The germline V gene has CDR1 MNHEY and CDR2 SVGAGI. The CDR3 sequence is CASSYSTGHSTEAFF. In DNA, the CDR3 is TGTGCCAGCAGTTACTCCACAGGGCATAGCACTGAAGCTTTCTTT.

V and J are TRBV4-1 and TRBJ2-5; D is ambiguous. V gave up 1 base and J gave up 4 bases, with 10 bases separating them. Per germline, CDR1 MGHRA and CDR2 YSYEKL. The CDR3 covers 14 residues. CDR3 residues: CASSQVGSRETQYF. The CDR3 region has the DNA TGCGCCAGCAGCCAAGTGGGGTCTAGAGAGACCCAGTACTTC.

The gene calls are TRBV7-2 and TRBJ1-2; 9 positions match TRBD1. The V gene end was trimmed by 3 bases and the J gene end by 6 bases; junction bases not matched to a gene: 2. Germline CDR1 and CDR2: SGHTA and FQGNSA. The CDR3 consists of 13 residues. CDR3 DNA sequence: TGTGCCAGCAGCTTCGGACAGGGGAATGGCTACACCTTC. It is translated as CASSFGQGNGYTF.

The chain recombines TRBV5-6 with TRBJ1-1; TRBD1 might be the D (6 bases). Trimming removed 5 bases from V and 4 bases from J, with 12 bases in between. This CDR3 has 13 residues. Germline V lookup: CDR1 SGHDT, CDR2 YYEEEE. CDR3: CASSQRGGTEAFF. For the CDR3, the DNA is TGTGCCAGCAGTCAGAGGGGGGGCACTGAAGCTTTCTTT.

The DNA for the CDR3 is TGTGCCTGGAGTTACACAGTCCACGAGCAGTACTTC. This translates into CAWSYTVHEQYF. V is TRBV30 and J is TRBJ2-5, with unresolved D. The J call may be in error: the DNA end matches TRBJ2-7 better. CDR3 length equals 12 residues. Germline CDR1 reads GTSNPN; CDR2 reads SVGIG (reference sequence).

The rearrangement uses TRBV4-1 and TRBJ1-1; no firm D call. The length of the CDR3 is 15 residues. CDR1 is MGHRA and CDR2 is YSYEKL in the germline V gene. Trimming removed 5 bases at V and 7 bases at J, with 20 bases between. The chain's CDR3 is CASSTRPGIDGEAFF. The CDR3, as DNA: TGCGCCAGCAGCACCCGCCCGGGCATAGATGGTGAAGCTTTCTTT.

This sequence joins TRBV28 and TRBJ2-4; perhaps D is TRBD1 or TRBD2 (5 bases each). The CDR3 contains 14 residues. V lost 8 bases and J 0 bases, leaving 11 bases between the germline ends. The V gene's germline CDR1 is MDHEN and CDR2 SYDVKM. The chain's CDR3 is CASAGALAKNIQYF. The CDR3 DNA reads as TGTGCCAGCGCCGGGGCCCTAGCCAAAAACATTCAGTACTTC.

The V gene is TRBV4-1, the J gene TRBJ2-2, with TRBD1 as a possible D gene (7 bases). This CDR3 comprises 15 residues. Trimming removed 3 bases from V and 6 bases from J, with 14 bases in between. The V gene's germline CDR1 is MGHRA and CDR2 YSYEKL. The CDR3 nucleotides read TGCGCCAGCAGCCACCCAGACAGGGAGGCCGGGGAGCTGTTTTTT. It specifies CASSHPDREAGELFF.

V is TRBV7-9 and J is TRBJ2-3; 11 nucleotides agree with TRBD2. Germline V gene lookup returns CDR1 SEHNR and CDR2 FQNEAQ (reference sequence). The ends lost 5 bases at V and 2 bases at J; junction bases unmatched: 9. CDR3 length: 17 amino acids. The CDR3 DNA reads TGTGCCAGCAGCCCCTCCATAGCGGGAGGGAACACAGATACGCAGTATTTT. It encodes CASSPSIAGGNTDTQYF.

The genes are TRBV11-3 and TRBJ2-7; no definite D call. Trimming took 5 bases from V and 3 from J, leaving 8 bases between them. The CDR3 runs to 12 residues. CDR1 is SGHNT and CDR2 is YENEEA in the germline V gene. The CDR3 region is CASSPPSYEQYF. In DNA form, the CDR3 reads TGTGCCAGCAGCCCGCCGAGCTACGAGCAGTACTTC.

The V and J genes are TRBV30 and TRBJ1-2; TRBD1 is a possible D gene (5 bases). This CDR3 has 15 residues. Per the germline V gene, CDR1 is GTSNPN and CDR2 is SVGIG (reference sequence). The V end lost 0 bases, the J end lost 4 bases, and 15 bases lay between the germline ends. CDR3 loop: CAWSVLSGQIYGYTF. CDR3 sequence (DNA): TGTGCCTGGAGTGTACTGTCAGGGCAGATCTATGGCTACACCTTC.

V is TRBV28 and J is TRBJ2-1, with 12 bases lining up with TRBD2. The CDR3 runs 15 residues. Losses at the gene ends were 7 bases for V and 10 bases for J; bases not matched to a gene: 11. CDR1 and CDR2 from the germline V gene are MDHEN and SYDVKM. CDR3 in DNA: TGTGCCAGCACCCCAGGACTAGCGGGAAGGAGGGAGCAGTTCTTC. This codes for CASTPGLAGRREQFF. Together with reference TRBV28 and TRBJ2-1, the CDR3 gives the full variable domain: DVKVTQSSRYLVKRTGEKVFLECVQDMDHENMFWYRQDPGLGLRLIYFSYDVKMKEKGDIPEGYSVSREKKERFSLILESASTNQTSMYLCASTPGLAGRREQFFGPGTRLTVL.

The chain joins TRBV15 to TRBJ1-1, with D possibly TRBD1 on 6 matching bases. The germline V gene has CDR1 LNHNV and CDR2 YYDKDF (reference sequence). V lost 0 bases, J lost 6 bases, and 11 bases lay in between. This CDR3 contains 14 residues. This CDR3 reads CATSREPGAPEAFF. CDR3 sequence (DNA): TGTGCCACCAGCAGAGAACCGGGGGCCCCTGAAGCTTTCTTT.

This chain links TRBV10-3 with TRBJ2-5; D uncertain. This CDR3 has 14 residues. Looked up from germline, CDR1 is ENHRY and CDR2 is SYGVKD. V gave up 0 bases and J gave up 2 bases, with 7 bases separating them. The CDR3: CAISESAVQETQYF. CDR3 coding DNA: TGTGCCATCAGTGAGTCGGCAGTTCAAGAGACCCAGTACTTC.

The sample holds a few counts of this clone. V is TRBV7-2 and J is TRBJ1-5; the match to TRBD1 covers 7 bases. There are 15 residues in the CDR3. Germline loops: CDR1 SGHTA, CDR2 FQGNSA. V dropped 3 bases and J dropped 6; count of bases not matched to a gene: 8. The CDR3 coding sequence is TGTGCCAGCAGCTTGGCCCGACAGGGCGGTCAGCCCCAGCATTTT. It translates to CASSLARQGGQPQHF.

The V call is TRBV19, the J call TRBJ2-1; TRBD2 might be the D (6 bases). Germline CDR1 is LNHDA and CDR2 is SQIVND (reference sequence). The CDR3 loop spans 14 amino acids. The V end lost 7 bases, the J end lost 7 bases, and 17 bases lay between the germline ends. CDR3 DNA: TGTGCCAGTACCCAGACTAGAGGGGAGAATGAGCAGTTCTTC. Translating it yields CASTQTRGENEQFF.

The CDR3 bases are TGTGCCAGCTCACCGCTCGACAGAGGAAACACCATATATTTT. Its protein product is CASSPLDRGNTIYF. The V and J genes are TRBV18 and TRBJ1-3; weak D call: TRBD1 (5 bases). From germline, CDR1 is KGHSH and CDR2 LQKENI. The CDR3 spans 14 residues. V was trimmed by 3 bases and J by 4 bases, leaving 10 bases between them.

J is TRBJ2-7 and V is TRBV10-3, with TRBD2 identical over 14 bases. The CDR3 contains 17 residues. Germline CDR1 reads ENHRY; CDR2 reads SYGVKD. The V gene end was trimmed by 4 bases and the J gene end by 3 bases; junction bases not matched to a gene: 8. CDR3 amino acids: CAISGLAGGSGGYEQYF. CDR3 bases: TGTGCCATCAGTGGACTAGCGGGAGGGTCCGGAGGCTACGAGCAGTACTTC.

The rearrangement links TRBV19 to TRBJ1-2; D unclear. Germline CDR1 and CDR2: LNHDA and SQIVND (reference sequence). Trimming took 7 bases from V and 0 from J, leaving 9 bases between them. The CDR3 consists of 13 residues. CDR3: CASNPGTNYGYTF. The DNA for the CDR3 is TGTGCCAGTAACCCTGGGACTAACTATGGCTACACCTTC.

The CDR3: CASSPQSYEQYF. CDR3 DNA: TGTGCCAGCTCACCACAAAGCTACGAGCAGTACTTC. The chain has TRBV18 and TRBJ2-7; no definite D call. CDR1 KGHSH and CDR2 LQKENI come from the germline V gene. Trimming took 1 base from V and 3 from J, leaving 4 bases between them. This CDR3 comprises 12 residues.

V and J are TRBV30 and TRBJ2-5; 9 bases align to TRBD2. Looked up from germline, CDR1 is GTSNPN and CDR2 is SVGIG (reference sequence). The CDR3 runs 17 residues. V was clipped by 2 bases and J by 5 bases; unmatched bases: 15. The CDR3 DNA reads TGTGCCTGGAGTAGAGCTGGACTAGCGCATTATGGGGAGACCCAGTACTTC. It encodes CAWSRAGLAHYGETQYF.

The rearrangement joins TRBV6-5 to TRBJ2-7; TRBD1 matches at 7 bases. The germline gives CDR1 MNHEY, CDR2 SVGAGI. The V segment lost 2 bases and the J segment 3 bases; nucleotides outside the gene matches: 7. This CDR3 region has 15 residues. In DNA form, the CDR3 reads TGTGCCAGCAGTTACGGGCAGGGGGTTCGCTACGAGCAGTACTTC. This codes for CASSYGQGVRYEQYF.

The V gene is TRBV7-2, the J gene TRBJ2-3; D gene ambiguous. Germline values: CDR1 SGHTA, CDR2 FQGNSA. Trimming removed 1 base at V and 0 bases at J, with 5 bases between. This CDR3 is 14 amino acids long. CDR3 sequence: CASSLVGSTDTQYF. CDR3 nucleotide sequence: TGTGCCAGCAGCTTAGTGGGGAGCACAGATACGCAGTATTTT.

This clone was recorded only once. This chain joins TRBV29-1 and TRBJ2-3; weak D call: TRBD1 (7 bases). CDR1 and CDR2 (germline): SQVTM, ANQGSEA. Trimming took 6 bases from V and 3 from J, leaving 16 bases between them. The length of the CDR3 is 14 residues. DNA of the CDR3: TGCAGCGTGGATAAGGAGGGGGCAACAGATACGCAGTATTTT. It yields the protein CSVDKEGATDTQYF.

The CDR3 is CASSQGLQGKNIQYF. The CDR3 DNA follows: TGTGCCAGCAGCCAAGGTTTACAGGGGAAAAACATTCAGTACTTC. The V gene is TRBV14, the J gene TRBJ2-4; 7 bases agree with TRBD1. Germline V lookup: CDR1 SGHDN, CDR2 FVKESK. The CDR3 loop spans 15 amino acids. V shed 1 base, J shed 4 bases, and the junction held 4 bases outside the gene matches.

The J gene is TRBJ2-7, the V gene TRBV7-2; D is undetermined. Per the germline V gene, CDR1 is SGHTA and CDR2 is FQGNSA. This CDR3 is 14 amino acids long. Trimming pared 3 bases from V and 0 bases from J, leaving 9 bases between. CDR3 protein: CASSFDFNSYEQYF. The CDR3 coding sequence is TGTGCCAGCAGCTTCGACTTCAACTCCTACGAGCAGTACTTC.

Within the sample, this clone is medium-sized. This sequence joins TRBV4-2 and TRBJ1-2; unclear D gene. Trimming removed 0 bases at V and 4 bases at J, with 15 bases between. This CDR3 contains 16 residues. The germline V gene has CDR1 LGHNA and CDR2 YNFKEQ. In nucleotides, the CDR3 is TGTGCCAGCAGCCAAGAAGGTCTCTCGGCGGGCTATGGCTACACCTTC. Its protein product is CASSQEGLSAGYGYTF.

This sequence joins TRBV7-9 and TRBJ1-3, with 7 positions matching TRBD1. This CDR3 is 16 amino acids long. V gave up 5 bases and J gave up 2 bases; unmatched junction bases: 9. CDR1 SEHNR and CDR2 FQNEAQ come from the germline V gene (reference sequence). The CDR3: CASSLPEGAPGNTIYF. The CDR3 DNA is TGTGCCAGCAGCCTCCCCGAGGGGGCGCCTGGAAACACCATATATTTT.

The chain employs TRBV6-5 and TRBJ2-5; TRBD1 is a possible D gene (6 bases). The CDR3 length is 14 residues. Germline assignment: CDR1 MNHEY and CDR2 SVGAGI. V shed 2 bases and J shed 5 bases, with 12 bases lying between them. The CDR3 bases are TGTGCCAGCAGTTACACATACCAGGGGGAGACCCAGTACTTC. The encoded protein is CASSYTYQGETQYF.